These 32 T cell receptor beta chains share one sample of origin, sequenced in a study of blood T cell repertoires in COVID-19. Only in-frame clones appear in the TCRdb table, and some are missing; sequencing was by immunoSEQ multiplex PCR. The table records some 87,000 clones, around 80% of them present only once. Sequenced input: peripheral blood. The source of these receptors is a human donor in a cohort sampled during active COVID-19.

The chain uses TRBV10-3 and TRBJ2-5; 8 bases are shared with TRBD2. Germline CDR1 reads ENHRY; CDR2 reads SYGVKD. This CDR3 contains 14 residues. V trimming: 4 bases; J trimming: 5 bases; junction bases outside the gene matches: 6. CDR3 in amino acids: CAISGTGGLETQYF. CDR3 DNA sequence: TGTGCCATCAGTGGAACGGGGGGGCTTGAGACCCAGTACTTC.

This clone appeared a few times. The chain links TRBV7-2 to TRBJ2-3; possible D gene TRBD2, 6 bases. The V end was cut by 3 bases, the J end by 9 bases, with 13 bases between. Germline V CDR1 and CDR2: SGHTA, FQGNSA. CDR3 length equals 13 residues. The CDR3 sequence is CASSFTAGRTQYF. CDR3 DNA: TGTGCCAGCAGCTTTACAGCGGGCAGGACGCAGTATTTT.

This clone has a handful of counts. The rearrangement uses TRBV7-6 and TRBJ1-1, with 7 bases lining up with TRBD1. This CDR3 region has 16 residues. V was clipped by 4 bases and J by 0 bases; unmatched bases: 8. Germline V lookup: CDR1 SGHVS, CDR2 FNYEAQ. The CDR3 spells CASSSQGIGVNTEAFF. The CDR3 nucleotides are TGTGCCAGCAGCTCACAGGGGATTGGTGTGAACACTGAAGCTTTCTTT.

This clone was observed a few times. The genes are TRBV27 and TRBJ2-1; 9 positions agree with TRBD2. CDR1 is MNHEY and CDR2 is SMNVEV in the germline V gene (reference sequence). The junction had 9 bases not matched to a gene; V was cut back by 5 bases and J by 4 bases. The CDR3 consists of 16 residues. The CDR3 DNA sequence: TGTGCCAGCAGTCCAGGGACTAGCAGACTTTACAATGAGCAGTTCTTC. This encodes CASSPGTSRLYNEQFF.

The V gene is TRBV27, the J gene TRBJ2-3; TRBD1 aligns across 7 bases. The germline CDR1 and CDR2 sequences are MNHEY and SMNVEV (reference sequence). CDR3 length: 13 amino acids. With 6 bases clipped from V and 4 bases from J, the junction kept 4 bases outside the gene matches. CDR3 coding DNA: TGTGCCAGCAGGAGACAGGGCCCAGATACGCAGTATTTT. Its protein is CASRRQGPDTQYF.

This clone has just a few counts. The rearrangement joins TRBV5-1 to TRBJ1-5; D perhaps matches TRBD1 (6 bases). The germline V gene encodes CDR1 SGHRS and CDR2 YFSETQ. The CDR3 contains 16 residues. V was shortened by 2 bases and J by 1 base, with 13 bases between the two germline ends. CDR3 amino acids: CASSLGGGGSNQPQHF. The CDR3 coding sequence is TGCGCCAGCAGCTTAGGCGGGGGCGGAAGCAATCAGCCCCAGCATTTT.

In DNA, the CDR3 is TGTGCCAGCACCCTCATACAGGGGGCTGCCTATGGCTACACCTTC. Translating gives CASTLIQGAAYGYTF. The chain combines TRBV9 with TRBJ1-2; 9 bases align to TRBD1. CDR3 length: 15 amino acids. Losses at the gene ends were 6 bases for V and 4 bases for J; bases not matched to a gene: 10. In germline, CDR1 is SGDLS, CDR2 YYNGEE.

The chain uses TRBV27 and TRBJ2-1; TRBD2 matches 11 bases. In germline, CDR1 is MNHEY, CDR2 SMNVEV (reference sequence). This CDR3 region has 13 residues. In DNA form, the CDR3 reads TGTGCGTTGGGCGGACTAGCGGGCAATGAGCAGTTCTTC. Encoded protein: CALGGLAGNEQFF.

The chain employs TRBV7-2 and TRBJ2-3, with D perhaps matching TRBD2 (5 bases). This CDR3 contains 12 residues. In germline, CDR1 is SGHTA, CDR2 FQGNSA. The germline V and J ends were trimmed by 5 bases and 5 bases, with 8 bases remaining between them. The CDR3 DNA follows: TGTGCCAGCAGCCCCACTAGAGATACGCAGTATTTT. Protein product: CASSPTRDTQYF.

V is TRBV11-3 and J is TRBJ2-3, with 7 bases identical to TRBD1. This CDR3 has 16 residues. V was pared by 1 base and J by 5 bases, with 9 bases of the junction left unmatched. CDR1 is SGHNT, CDR2 YENEEA, per germline. The CDR3 here is CASSLGGQGVGDTQYF. Here the CDR3 DNA reads TGTGCCAGCAGCTTAGGGGGCCAGGGGGTCGGAGATACGCAGTATTTT.

The chain links TRBV25-1 to TRBJ1-2; 7 bases line up with TRBD1. The germline V gene has CDR1 MGHDK and CDR2 SYGVNS. CDR3 length: 13 residues. V shed 4 bases, J shed 6 bases, and the junction held 5 bases outside the gene matches. DNA for the CDR3: TGTGCCAGCAGTGCAGACAGGGTCGATGGCTACACCTTC. As protein: CASSADRVDGYTF.

The rearrangement uses TRBV7-9 and TRBJ2-5, with D possibly TRBD1 on 6 matching bases. Germline values: CDR1 SEHNR, CDR2 FQNEAQ (reference sequence). CDR3 length: 13 residues. V shed 1 base and J shed 5 bases, with 8 bases lying between them. The CDR3 protein is CASSLGQGETQYF. CDR3 DNA: TGTGCCAGCAGCTTAGGCCAGGGGGAGACCCAGTACTTC.

CDR3 sequence: CATSRGGNYGYTF. CDR3 nucleotide sequence: TGTGCCACCAGCAGGGGGGGTAACTATGGCTACACCTTC. This rearrangement joins TRBV15 to TRBJ1-2; a possible D gene is TRBD1 (5 bases). Per germline, CDR1 LNHNV and CDR2 YYDKDF (reference sequence). The V end was cut by 3 bases, the J end by 1 base, with 6 bases between. There are 13 residues in the CDR3. Combining the CDR3 with reference TRBV15 and TRBJ1-2 gives the whole variable domain DAMVIQNPRYQVTQFGKPVTLSCSQTLNHNVMYWYQQKSSQAPKLLFHYYDKDFNNEADTPDNFQSRRPNTSFCFLDIRSPGLGDTAMYLCATSRGGNYGYTFGSGTRLTVV.

This chain uses TRBV18 with TRBJ1-1; the D is unclear. Trimming left V 1 base short and J 1 base short, with 13 bases between. Looked up from germline, CDR1 is KGHSH and CDR2 is LQKENI. The length of the CDR3 is 16 residues. CDR3 nucleotides: TGTGCCAGCTCACCACGGGAGGGTCTGGCGAACACTGAAGCTTTCTTT. Amino acids: CASSPREGLANTEAFF.

J is TRBJ1-3 and V is TRBV4-3; TRBD1 matches at 8 bases. CDR1 is LGHNA, CDR2 YSLEER, per germline. The V and J ends lost 0 bases and 0 bases, in that order; junction bases with no gene match: 4. The CDR3 extends over 17 amino acids. CDR3 in amino acids: CASSQDPQGASGNTIYF. The CDR3, as DNA: TGCGCCAGCAGCCAAGATCCTCAGGGGGCCTCTGGAAACACCATATATTTT.

This clone was picked up a small number of times. The rearrangement links TRBV27 to TRBJ2-5, with 7 bases fitting TRBD1. Trimming at V came to 0 bases and at J to 9 bases, leaving 10 bases not matched to a gene. This CDR3 is 15 amino acids long. Germline values: CDR1 MNHEY, CDR2 SMNVEV (reference sequence). As DNA, the CDR3 is TGTGCCAGCAGTTTATCGACCGGGACAGCTACTGCCCAGTACTTC. Its translation: CASSLSTGTATAQYF.

The chain couples TRBV5-1 to TRBJ1-6, with 8 bases lining up with TRBD1. Germline V gives CDR1 SGHRS, CDR2 YFSETQ. The CDR3 spans 14 residues. The V segment lost 2 bases and the J segment 6 bases; nucleotides outside the gene matches: 1. CDR3 residues: CASSFDRGNSPLHF. The CDR3 nucleotides read TGCGCCAGCAGCTTCGACAGGGGTAATTCACCCCTCCACTTT. Full variable domain (rest looked up from reference TRBV5-1 and TRBJ1-6): KAGVTQTPRYLIKTRGQQVTLSCSPISGHRSVSWYQQTPGQGLQFLFEYFSETQRNKGNFPGRFSGRQFSNSRSEMNVSTLELGDSALYLCASSFDRGNSPLHFGNGTRLTVT.

This CDR3 is CASSLRQGYGYTF. DNA for the CDR3: TGTGCCAGCAGTTTAAGACAGGGATATGGCTACACCTTC. The chain has TRBV27 and TRBJ1-2, with 7 bases lining up with TRBD1. The V segment lost 2 bases and the J segment 5 bases; nucleotides outside the gene matches: 2. CDR3 length equals 13 residues. CDR1 and CDR2 from the germline V gene are MNHEY and SMNVEV (reference sequence).

This rearrangement joins TRBV6-5 to TRBJ1-3, with D tentatively TRBD1 (6 bases). V lost 0 bases and J lost 3, with 9 bases in between. The CDR3 extends over 15 amino acids. Germline V gene data show CDR1 as MNHEY and CDR2 as SVGAGI. The CDR3 region has the DNA TGTGCCAGCAGTTACTCGTGGGACATTGGAAACACCATATATTTT. Amino acid sequence: CASSYSWDIGNTIYF.

The V gene is TRBV20-1, the J gene TRBJ1-4, with D uncertain. Germline values: CDR1 DFQATT, CDR2 SNEGSKA (reference sequence). The CDR3 loop spans 11 amino acids. Trimming pared 1 base from V and 13 bases from J, leaving 10 bases between. The CDR3: CSARGTEGLFF. As DNA, the CDR3 is TGCAGTGCTAGAGGCACAGAGGGACTGTTTTTT.

This sequence joins TRBV7-9 and TRBJ1-2, with 9 bases matching TRBD1. Looked up from germline, CDR1 is SEHNR and CDR2 is FQNEAQ (reference sequence). The CDR3 contains 10 residues. CDR3 residues: CGQGDYGYTF. CDR3 sequence (DNA): TGTGGACAGGGGGACTATGGCTACACCTTC.

The CDR3 region is CASSTPEAGTVDTQYF. CDR3 DNA: TGTGCCAGTAGTACTCCCGAAGCGGGAACGGTAGATACGCAGTATTTT. The rearrangement joins TRBV19 to TRBJ2-3; 7 positions match TRBD2. CDR1 is LNHDA, CDR2 SQIVND, per germline (reference sequence). Unmatched junction bases numbered 12, after V lost 4 bases and J lost 5 bases. This CDR3 is built from 16 residues.

The chain recombines TRBV19 with TRBJ1-1, with D unresolved. The V end was cut by 7 bases, the J end by 8 bases, with 20 bases between. This CDR3 has 14 residues. Germline loops: CDR1 LNHDA, CDR2 SQIVND (reference sequence). In nucleotides, the CDR3 is TGTGCCAGTAAGGAGGGCCAGCTCCTTAAAGAAGCTTTCTTT. Protein sequence: CASKEGQLLKEAFF.

The rearrangement joins TRBV28 to TRBJ2-1, with 11 bases matching TRBD2. The germline V gene encodes CDR1 MDHEN and CDR2 SYDVKM. The CDR3 runs to 16 residues. The junction had 3 bases not matched to a gene; V was cut back by 2 bases and J by 3 bases. CDR3 bases: TGTGCCAGCAGTTTAAGGACTAGCGGGTTCTACAATGAGCAGTTCTTC. Encoded protein: CASSLRTSGFYNEQFF.

The rearrangement uses TRBV21-1 and TRBJ2-5; the table's D call, TRBD2, has no DNA check behind it. TRBV21-1 is marked as a pseudogene. The CDR3 totals 16 residues. This chain's CDR3 is CASSAGRRRTFETQYF. As DNA, the CDR3 is TGTGCCAGCAGCGCGGGGCGTCGGAGGACCTTCGAGACCCAGTACTTC.

This chain connects TRBV11-2 to TRBJ1-3; 7 nucleotides match TRBD1. CDR1 and CDR2 from the germline V gene are SGHAT and FQNNGV. The CDR3 spans 17 residues. Trimming removed 0 bases from V and 4 bases from J; junction bases left unmatched: 9. Here the CDR3 DNA reads TGTGCCAGCAGCTTAGATCTCCCGACAGGGATGGGAAACACCATATATTTT. Amino acid sequence: CASSLDLPTGMGNTIYF.

The chain joins TRBV4-1 to TRBJ1-2, with D possibly matching TRBD1 (5 bases). CDR1 MGHRA and CDR2 YSYEKL come from the germline V gene. Trimming cost V 0 bases and J 4 bases, with 24 bases left between them. The CDR3 totals 19 residues. DNA of the CDR3: TGCGCCAGCAGCCAAGATCCCGAGCCTCTCGGGCGACAGAGCTATGGCTACACCTTC. This encodes CASSQDPEPLGRQSYGYTF.

This chain links TRBV13 with TRBJ2-1, with 9 nucleotides matching TRBD1. V was pared by 5 bases and J by 8 bases, with 13 bases of the junction left unmatched. Germline CDR1 PRHDT, CDR2 FYEKMQ (reference sequence). There are 16 residues in the CDR3. CDR3: CASSQSGTGYRDEQFF. CDR3 in DNA: TGTGCCAGCAGCCAGTCCGGGACAGGGTATAGGGATGAGCAGTTCTTC.

The rearrangement uses TRBV9 and TRBJ1-1, with D unresolved. Germline lookup yields CDR1 SGDLS and CDR2 YYNGEE. The CDR3 extends over 13 amino acids. V shed 0 bases and J shed 4 bases, with 7 bases lying between them. In DNA, the CDR3 is TGTGCCAGCAGCGTAGGGGCATCCACTGAAGCTTTCTTT. Its protein is CASSVGASTEAFF.

This chain uses TRBV5-1 with TRBJ1-1, with D uncertain. The V gene lost 0 bases and the J gene lost 5 bases, with 8 bases spanning the gap. The CDR3 is 13 amino acids. Germline-derived CDR1 and CDR2 are SGHRS and YFSETQ. The CDR3 nucleotides are TGCGCCAGCAGCTTGGATGGGAGGACTGAAGCTTTCTTT. It encodes CASSLDGRTEAFF. Full variable domain (missing parts from reference TRBV5-1 and TRBJ1-1): KAGVTQTPRYLIKTRGQQVTLSCSPISGHRSVSWYQQTPGQGLQFLFEYFSETQRNKGNFPGRFSGRQFSNSRSEMNVSTLELGDSALYLCASSLDGRTEAFFGQGTRLTVV.

The rearrangement uses TRBV3-1 (or the pseudogene TRBV3-2) and TRBJ1-2; 8 nucleotides agree with TRBD1. Looked up from germline, CDR1 is LGHDT and CDR2 is YNNKEL (reference sequence). The CDR3 spans 13 residues. The V segment lost 9 bases and the J segment 3 bases; nucleotides outside the gene matches: 6. DNA for the CDR3: TGTGCCAGTGGACAGGGCGACCACTATGGCTACACCTTC. This sequence encodes CASGQGDHYGYTF.

V usage is TRBV9 and J usage is TRBJ1-1; D ambiguous. Germline CDR1 is SGDLS and CDR2 is YYNGEE. V lost 0 bases and J 0 bases, leaving 6 bases between the germline ends. The CDR3 sequence is 14 residues long. The CDR3 DNA is TGTGCCAGCAGCGTAGGAGGGATGAACACTGAAGCTTTCTTT. Its translation: CASSVGGMNTEAFF.